The 16 T cell receptor beta chains listed next were all sequenced from one sample in a study of blood T cell repertoires in COVID-19. Clones were sequenced by immunoSEQ multiplex PCR, and TCRdb holds only the in-frame ones, with some missing. The top ten clones hold 5.5% to 7% of a sample with under 200,000 clones, just over 85% of them seen once. Sequencing was carried out using peripheral blood. Receptors were obtained from a man between 50 and 59 years old with active or convalescent COVID-19.

The chain joins TRBV6-5 to TRBJ1-2; a weak D match, TRBD1 (6 bases). V lost 3 bases, J lost 3 bases, and 14 bases lay in between. Germline V gene sequence: CDR1 MNHEY, CDR2 SVGAGI. The CDR3 loop spans 15 amino acids. The DNA for the CDR3 is TGTGCCAGCAGTTATCGTGGGACAAACGACTATGGCTACACCTTC. Translation: CASSYRGTNDYGYTF.

The chain links TRBV5-4 to TRBJ2-3; 8 bases match TRBD2. Germline V gene sequence: CDR1 SGHNT, CDR2 YYREEE (reference sequence). After removal of 4 bases from V and 6 bases from J, the junction contained 13 bases not matched to a gene. The CDR3 runs to 16 residues. Here the CDR3 reads CASSLGAGGSTDTQYF. In DNA form, the CDR3 reads TGTGCCAGCAGCCTTGGCGCGGGAGGTTCTACGGATACGCAGTATTTT.

This clone was detected only a few times. The CDR3 bases are TGTGCCAGCAGCTTAGAACACTCCTACAATGAGCAGTTCTTC. This gives the protein CASSLEHSYNEQFF. The V gene is TRBV13, the J gene TRBJ2-1; D remains unclear. The V end was cut by 1 base, the J end by 0 bases, with 4 bases between. This CDR3 contains 14 residues. The V gene's germline CDR1 is PRHDT and CDR2 FYEKMQ (reference sequence).

This chain uses TRBV7-9 with TRBJ2-2, with TRBD1 matching over 7 bases. There are 14 residues in the CDR3. Germline lookup yields CDR1 SEHNR and CDR2 FQNEAQ (reference sequence). With V trimmed by 10 bases and J by 1 base, 6 bases remained unmatched. CDR3 sequence reads: CATVRQGNTGELFF. CDR3 bases: TGTGCCACCGTGCGACAGGGGAACACCGGGGAGCTGTTTTTT.

The gene calls are TRBV5-1 and TRBJ2-5; 10 positions match TRBD2. CDR1 and CDR2 (germline): SGHRS, YFSETQ. The junction had 10 bases not matched to a gene; V was cut back by 3 bases and J by 5 bases. This CDR3 contains 16 residues. CDR3 protein: CASSYLIAGGEETQYF. The CDR3 DNA reads TGCGCCAGCAGCTACTTAATAGCGGGGGGAGAGGAGACCCAGTACTTC.

CDR3 residues: CASSLARTAATNEKLFF. Here the CDR3 DNA reads TGCGCCAGCAGCTTGGCCCGGACAGCCGCCACTAATGAAAAACTGTTTTTT. This rearrangement joins TRBV5-1 to TRBJ1-4, with TRBD1 as a possible D gene (6 bases). CDR1 is SGHRS, CDR2 YFSETQ, per germline. This CDR3 is 17 amino acids long. V was shortened by 0 bases and J by 2 bases, with 14 bases between the two germline ends.

The V call is TRBV5-1, the J call TRBJ2-1, with TRBD2 as a possible D gene (6 bases). The V end lost 4 bases, the J end lost 8 bases, and 10 bases lay between the germline ends. There are 12 residues in the CDR3. Germline assignment: CDR1 SGHRS and CDR2 YFSETQ. CDR3 loop: CASSRSGDEQFF. Here the CDR3 DNA reads TGCGCCAGCAGCAGGTCGGGGGATGAGCAGTTCTTC.

In its sample, this clone was seen a few times. The CDR3 DNA follows: TGTGCCAGCTCACAGGGGATTCAAGAGACCCAGTACTTC. Translation: CASSQGIQETQYF. The rearrangement joins TRBV27 to TRBJ2-5; 7 bases map to TRBD1. Germline assignment: CDR1 MNHEY and CDR2 SMNVEV (reference sequence). The CDR3 is 13 amino acids. Losses at the gene ends were 8 bases for V and 2 bases for J; bases not matched to a gene: 5.

The chain carries TRBV10-3 and TRBJ2-7, with unresolved D. Deletions cut 6 bases from V and 4 bases from J, with 10 bases between. Germline CDR1 ENHRY, CDR2 SYGVKD. CDR3 length: 12 residues. The CDR3 coding sequence is TGTGCCATCAGCCTCGACATGTACGAGCAGTACTTC. Its translation: CAISLDMYEQYF.

The chain carries TRBV5-4 and TRBJ2-1; the D gene is possibly TRBD2 (6 bases). Between the trimmed V and J ends, which lost 0 bases and 3 bases, there was a span of 10 bases. The CDR3 is 15 residues long. Looked up from germline, CDR1 is SGHNT and CDR2 is YYREEE (reference sequence). This CDR3 reads CASSLVMGGYNEQFF. In DNA, the CDR3 is TGTGCCAGCAGCTTGGTCATGGGGGGCTACAATGAGCAGTTCTTC.

This chain joins TRBV15 and TRBJ1-5; 7 bases fit TRBD1. The CDR3 contains 14 residues. V shed 5 bases and J 5 bases; nucleotides not matched to a gene: 6. Germline V gene lookup returns CDR1 LNHNV and CDR2 YYDKDF (reference sequence). The CDR3 loop reads CATSSGTAYQPQHF. CDR3 sequence (DNA): TGTGCCACCAGCTCTGGGACAGCCTATCAGCCCCAGCATTTT.

The chain recombines TRBV19 with TRBJ1-2, with a possible D match to TRBD1 (6 bases). From germline, CDR1 is LNHDA and CDR2 SQIVND (reference sequence). The CDR3 spans 16 residues. Trimming removed 1 base from V and 2 bases from J, with 14 bases in between. Here the CDR3 DNA reads TGTGCCAGTAGTATAGTACAGGGAGAGGGGAACTATGGCTACACCTTC. It translates to CASSIVQGEGNYGYTF.

This sequence joins TRBV24-1 and TRBJ1-1, with a tentative D call TRBD1 (5 bases). The CDR3 length is 13 residues. Germline V gene sequence: CDR1 KGHDR, CDR2 SFDVKD. V was cut by 5 bases and J by 5 bases, with 11 bases left in between. The CDR3 nucleotides read TGTGCCACCAGTGCTAGGGGTTGGACTGAAGCTTTCTTT. Encoded protein: CATSARGWTEAFF.

This rearrangement joins TRBV7-2 to TRBJ1-1; D is unclear. Germline CDR1 is SGHTA and CDR2 is FQGNSA. The CDR3 length is 15 residues. The V end lost 1 base, the J end lost 1 base, and 10 bases lay between the germline ends. CDR3 loop: CASSLGLRGNTEAFF. DNA of the CDR3: TGTGCCAGCAGCTTAGGGTTGCGAGGGAACACTGAAGCTTTCTTT.

This clone has just one count. V is TRBV6-2 or TRBV6-3 and J is TRBJ1-4; 9 bases align to TRBD1. Trimming removed 1 base from V and 6 bases from J; junction bases left unmatched: 9. The germline V gene has CDR1 MNHEY and CDR2 SVGEGT. CDR3 size: 17 residues. The CDR3 DNA follows: TGTGCCAGCAGTTACTTTCCGCTACAGGGGGCAGATGAAAAACTGTTTTTT. Protein sequence: CASSYFPLQGADEKLFF.

There are a few counts of this clone. The rearrangement links TRBV6-2 or TRBV6-3 to TRBJ1-2, with D unclear. CDR1 and CDR2 from the germline V gene are MNHEY and SVGEGT. Between the trimmed V and J ends, which lost 2 bases and 6 bases, there was a span of 25 bases. This CDR3 is 18 amino acids long. The CDR3 spells CASSYIELENPDGNGYTF. Here the CDR3 DNA reads TGTGCCAGCAGTTACATTGAGCTGGAGAATCCCGACGGGAATGGCTACACCTTC.